These 27 T cell receptor gamma chains were sequenced from one sample in a study of gamma delta lymphoproliferative disorders and STAT genes (dated by TCRdb to the late 2010s). For TCR sequencing, genomic DNA was taken from peripheral blood mononuclear cells isolated from both patients and controls. To prepare the library, multiplex PCR was applied. Sequencing relied on an Illumina MiSeq. TCRdb reanalyzed the public reads with the CATT caller, and identical DNA sequences were merged afterwards. In this sample the table shows roughly 860 gamma-chain clones, about 12% of which occur a single time. The top ten hold roughly 23% of the sample. Sequenced: blood. These receptors were taken from a human donor in good health.

This chain links TRGV2 with TRGJ1 or TRGJ2. The J gene, missing from TCRdb, was assigned here through DNA to germline matching. The CDR3 length is 15 residues. In germline, CDR1 is EGSNGY, CDR2 YDSYNSKV. The trim removed 4 bases at V and 4 bases at J, leaving 13 bases unmatched. CDR3 region: CATWEPDRGYYKKLF. CDR3 coding DNA: TGTGCCACCTGGGAGCCGGACCGGGGGTATTATAAGAAACTCTTT.

The chain recombines TRGV3 with TRGJ1 or TRGJ2. The J gene was missing in TCRdb and was found by matching the end of the DNA to germline. Looked up from germline, CDR1 is VTNTFY and CDR2 is YDVSTARD (reference sequence). The CDR3 spans 18 residues. Losses at the gene ends were 3 bases for V and 0 bases for J; bases not matched to a gene: 17. The CDR3 spells CATWDGQSRSTNYYKKLF. DNA of the CDR3: TGTGCCACCTGGGACGGCCAGTCCCGGTCCACGAATTATTATAAGAAACTCTTT.

This clone is termed medium-sized. V is TRGV2 and J is TRGJP1. TCRdb does not report a J gene; here it was assigned by matching the DNA to germline references. V shed 2 bases, J shed 3 bases, and the junction held 9 bases outside the gene matches. CDR3 length equals 16 residues. The V gene's germline CDR1 is EGSNGY and CDR2 YDSYNSKV. In DNA, the CDR3 is TGTGCCACCTGGGACGCGTCCAGGGCCACTGGTTGGTTCAAGATATTT. The encoded protein is CATWDASRATGWFKIF.

This clone is categorized as medium-sized. The V gene call is TRGV2, and the J gene call is absent. CDR3 length equals 9 residues. The V gene's germline CDR1 is EGSNGY and CDR2 YDSYNSKV. CDR3 amino acids: CATWDGKLF. The CDR3 DNA follows: TGTGCCACCTGGGACGGCAAACTCTTT.

This clone is medium-sized in the sample. The chain combines TRGV8 with TRGJ1 or TRGJ2. The J gene was missing in TCRdb and was found by matching the end of the DNA to germline. The ends lost 2 bases at V and 3 bases at J; junction bases unmatched: 1. Germline assignment: CDR1 VENAVY and CDR2 YDSYNSRV. CDR3 size: 12 residues. For the CDR3, the DNA is TGTGCCACCTGGGATATTTATTATAAGAAACTCTTT. Its translation: CATWDIYYKKLF.

There are a few counts of this clone. This chain joins TRGV2 and TRGJ1 or TRGJ2. The J gene, not given by TCRdb, was assigned here from a germline match of the nucleotide sequence. The CDR3 loop spans 13 amino acids. Germline V CDR1 and CDR2: EGSNGY, YDSYNSKV. The ends lost 0 bases at V and 6 bases at J; junction bases unmatched: 5. CDR3 region: CATWDGHFYKKLF. The CDR3 coding sequence is TGTGCCACCTGGGACGGGCACTTTTATAAGAAACTCTTT.

This clone is medium-sized in the sample. The genes are TRGV8 and TRGJ1 or TRGJ2. The J gene is absent in TCRdb and was assigned here via DNA matching to germline. V dropped 2 bases and J dropped 0; count of bases not matched to a gene: 1. CDR1 is VENAVY and CDR2 is YDSYNSRV in the germline V gene. This CDR3 contains 13 residues. The CDR3 sequence is CATWDTNYYKKLF. For the CDR3, the DNA is TGTGCCACCTGGGATACGAATTATTATAAGAAACTCTTT.

This chain connects TRGV10 to TRGJ1 or TRGJ2. TCRdb records no J gene; here it was assigned by comparing the DNA to germline. TRGV10 is classed as an ORF, of uncertain function. V gave up 8 bases and J gave up 9 bases; unmatched junction bases: 8. This CDR3 region has 11 residues. Here the CDR3 reads CAAWGGCKKLF. For the CDR3, the DNA is TGTGCTGCGTGGGGGGGGTGTAAGAAACTCTTT.

This clone qualifies as medium-sized. This CDR3 is also generated by other DNA sequences in the sample. This sequence joins TRGV4 and TRGJ1 or TRGJ2. The J gene, left out of TCRdb, was set here by checking the DNA against germline. The V gene end was trimmed by 4 bases and the J gene end by 7 bases; junction bases not matched to a gene: 7. Per germline, CDR1 EGSTGY and CDR2 YDSYTSSV. This CDR3 has 12 residues. The CDR3 loop reads CATWDGGYKKLF. In DNA, the CDR3 is TGTGCCACCTGGGACGGAGGATATAAGAAACTCTTT.

In DNA form, the CDR3 reads TGTGCTGCGTGGGATTATAACCCCCCCCGATGGTTCAAGATATTT. Translated: CAAWDYNPPRWFKIF. The chain carries TRGV10 and TRGJP1. The J gene, absent from TCRdb, was called here by matching the DNA to germline. TRGV10 is known as an ORF, though its function is uncertain. CDR3 length: 15 amino acids. Unmatched junction bases numbered 18, after V lost 8 bases and J lost 11 bases.

Notes on this clone: The protein held in TCRdb is that of a much larger clone and does not match this DNA's translation at residue 11, likely because of a read error; the protein shown is translated from the DNA. The J gene has no call, while the V gene is TRGV3. The germline CDR1 and CDR2 sequences are VTNTFY and YDVSTARD (reference sequence). There are 13 residues in the CDR3. The CDR3 is CATWDRPVYKNLF. The CDR3 DNA is TGTGCCACCTGGGACAGGCCAGTTTATAAGAACCTCTTT.

By share, this clone ranks as large (0.1 to 1%). The chain carries TRGV3 and TRGJ1 or TRGJ2. The J gene was not available in TCRdb and was assigned here by matching the DNA to germline segments. The CDR3 has 12 amino acids. Unmatched junction bases numbered 5, after V lost 6 bases and J lost 3 bases. Germline CDR1 VTNTFY, CDR2 YDVSTARD (reference sequence). The CDR3 reads CATWHPYYKKLF. The CDR3 DNA sequence: TGTGCCACCTGGCACCCTTATTATAAGAAACTCTTT.

Sample share makes this clone large (0.1 to 1%). The chain has TRGV2 and TRGJ1 or TRGJ2. The J gene, left out of TCRdb, was set here by checking the DNA against germline. The CDR3 has 17 amino acids. Trimming cost V 0 bases and J 3 bases; bases outside gene matches: 14. Germline CDR1 is EGSNGY and CDR2 is YDSYNSKV. This CDR3 is CATWDGRALDFYYKKLF. CDR3 nucleotides: TGTGCCACCTGGGACGGGCGGGCTTTGGATTTTTATTATAAGAAACTCTTT.

By proportion, this clone is medium-sized. This chain joins TRGV3 and TRGJ1 or TRGJ2. TCRdb leaves out the J gene; it was filled in here by matching the DNA to germline. This CDR3 comprises 15 residues. J was trimmed by 2 bases and V by 1 base; bases with no gene match: 8. The germline CDR1 and CDR2 sequences are VTNTFY and YDVSTARD (reference sequence). This CDR3 is CATWDSPLYYYKKLF. The CDR3 coding sequence is TGTGCCACCTGGGACAGTCCGCTTTATTATTATAAGAAACTCTTT.

This sequence joins TRGV10 and TRGJP1. No J segment appears in TCRdb, so it was assigned here by matching the sequence to germline. TRGV10 is sorted into the ORF group, with uncertain function. Trimming cost V 8 bases and J 12 bases; bases outside gene matches: 10. The CDR3 is 12 amino acids. The CDR3 is CAAWDSPGFKIF. The DNA for the CDR3 is TGTGCTGCGTGGGATTCGCCTGGGTTCAAGATATTT.

This clone is classed as large. V gene TRGV4 combines with J gene TRGJ1 or TRGJ2. TCRdb carries no J gene annotation; the J gene was assigned here by matching the DNA with germline. Trimming cost V 4 bases and J 6 bases; bases outside gene matches: 15. CDR1 EGSTGY and CDR2 YDSYTSSV come from the germline V gene. The CDR3 has 15 amino acids. The CDR3 reads CATWDEFFSCYKKLF. In DNA, the CDR3 is TGTGCCACCTGGGACGAATTCTTCTCGTGTTATAAGAAACTCTTT.

This clone rates as large. Sequence at one end of the junction differs from germline and may be a read error. The chain employs TRGV9 and TRGJP. No J gene is reported in TCRdb; it was inferred here by comparing the DNA with germline. Germline CDR1 GITISATS, CDR2 ISYDGTV (reference sequence). The CDR3 is made up of 16 amino acids. Here the CDR3 DNA reads TGTGCCTTGTGGGAGGTGCAAAAGTTGGGCAAAAAAATCAAGGTATTT. It translates to CALWEVQKLGKKIKVF.

This chain links TRGV4 with TRGJ1 or TRGJ2. TCRdb gives no J gene; it was assigned here by matching the DNA to germline. CDR1 and CDR2 (germline): EGSTGY, YDSYTSSV. This CDR3 contains 12 residues. V shed 9 bases, J shed 11 bases, and the junction held 16 bases outside the gene matches. In DNA form, the CDR3 reads TGTGCCACCCCGGGGGGGGGGTCTGAGAAACTCTTT. This gives the protein CATPGGGSEKLF.

This clone is judged medium-sized. This sample also contains other DNA sequences that code for the same CDR3. The V and J genes are TRGV9 and TRGJ1 or TRGJ2. The J gene was not available in TCRdb and was assigned here by matching the DNA to germline segments. V was pared by 0 bases and J by 2 bases, with 1 base of the junction left unmatched. Germline-derived CDR1 and CDR2 are GITISATS and ISYDGTV (reference sequence). The CDR3 consists of 13 residues. DNA for the CDR3: TGTGCCTTGTGGGAGGTGTATTATTATAAGAAACTCTTT. Its translation is CALWEVYYYKKLF.

This clone is medium-sized within its sample. The rearrangement joins TRGV8 to TRGJ1 or TRGJ2. The J gene comes from matching the DNA to germline here; TCRdb lacks it. Trimming cost V 4 bases and J 2 bases; bases outside gene matches: 14. CDR1 is VENAVY, CDR2 YDSYNSRV, per germline. The CDR3 has 16 residues. CDR3 in DNA: TGTGCCACCTGGGACAAGCCCGGTTATCATTATTATAAGAAACTCTTT. Translation: CATWDKPGYHYYKKLF.

The chain carries TRGV4 and TRGJ1 or TRGJ2. Since TCRdb gives no J gene, matching the DNA to germline was used here to assign it. The CDR3 extends over 10 amino acids. V trimming: 8 bases; J trimming: 6 bases; junction bases outside the gene matches: 4. Germline V gene data show CDR1 as EGSTGY and CDR2 as YDSYTSSV. In DNA form, the CDR3 reads TGTGCCACCTTAGGTTATAAGAAACTCTTT. Its protein product is CATLGYKKLF.

By frequency in the sample, this clone is large. The chain carries TRGV4 and TRGJ1 or TRGJ2. The J gene, absent from TCRdb, was called here by matching the DNA to germline. CDR3 length: 14 residues. After removal of 6 bases from V and 4 bases from J, the junction contained 12 bases not matched to a gene. Per germline, CDR1 EGSTGY and CDR2 YDSYTSSV. CDR3 loop: CATWLTRRYYKKLF. For the CDR3, the DNA is TGTGCCACCTGGCTTACCCGACGGTATTATAAGAAACTCTTT.

By sample fraction, this clone is large. The V call is TRGV8, the J call TRGJ1 or TRGJ2. TCRdb is silent on the J gene; assignment here came from matching the DNA to germline. The CDR3 spans 12 residues. V shed 5 bases and J 3 bases; nucleotides not matched to a gene: 4. Germline V gene lookup returns CDR1 VENAVY and CDR2 YDSYNSRV. The CDR3: CATWGVYYKKLF. DNA for the CDR3: TGTGCCACCTGGGGCGTTTATTATAAGAAACTCTTT.

The chain couples TRGV10 to TRGJ1 or TRGJ2. In the absence of a J gene in TCRdb, the DNA was matched to germline to assign it here. TRGV10 is an open reading frame whose function is uncertain. V lost 11 bases and J lost 5; bases outside the gene matches: 10. This CDR3 contains 12 residues. The CDR3 is CAAPCGNYKKLF. DNA of the CDR3: TGTGCTGCGCCCTGCGGGAATTATAAGAAACTCTTT.

This clone is categorized as large (0.1 to 1%). This sequence joins TRGV3 and TRGJP2. TCRdb offers no J gene call, so here the DNA was matched to germline to obtain one. Trimming cost V 0 bases and J 9 bases; bases outside gene matches: 4. The CDR3 is made up of 13 amino acids. Looked up from germline, CDR1 is VTNTFY and CDR2 is YDVSTARD (reference sequence). CDR3 sequence (DNA): TGTGCCACCTGGGACAGGCGCAATTGGATCAAGACGTTT. Its protein is CATWDRRNWIKTF.

This clone was detected a few times. The chain recombines TRGV1 with TRGJP1. Here the J gene came from matching the DNA to germline, since TCRdb omits it. TRGV1 is placed among ORFs of uncertain function. The CDR3 is made up of 14 amino acids. V was clipped by 4 bases and J by 2 bases; unmatched bases: 4. The chain's CDR3 is CATWDGTTGWFKIF. CDR3 coding DNA: TGTGCCACCTGGGATGGGACCACTGGTTGGTTCAAGATATTT.

This clone turned up a few times. V usage is TRGV4 and J usage is TRGJ1 or TRGJ2. Since TCRdb gives no J gene, matching the DNA to germline was used here to assign it. In germline, CDR1 is EGSTGY, CDR2 YDSYTSSV. J gave up 8 bases and V 5 bases, and 3 bases lay outside the gene matches. There are 10 residues in the CDR3. This CDR3 is CATWGNKKLF. CDR3 DNA: TGTGCCACCTGGGGGAATAAGAAACTCTTT.